This TCR beta chain was found in a study of Tregs in tolerant kidney transplant recipients. The CDR3 loop spans 14 amino acids. In germline, CDR1 is SGHRS, CDR2 YFSETQ. V was clipped by 4 bases and J by 8 bases, with 15 bases between them. Assay: immunoSEQ multiplex PCR; the TCRdb copy retains only in-frame clones and omits some. The data contain about 44,000 clones, roughly 95% of them singletons. This clone has only one observation. Antigen unknown. The source material was Tregs from blood cultured with allogeneic cells. J is TRBJ1-4 and V is TRBV5-1; possible D gene TRBD1, 6 bases. The TCR was taken from a human donor in good health. The CDR3 sequence is CASSPGTPGEKLFF. CDR3 in DNA: TGCGCCAGCAGCCCCGGGACACCGGGCGAAAAACTGTTTTTT.